One and the same sample provided the 10 T cell receptor beta chains below, sequenced in a study of T-cell reconstitution after alpha-beta-depleted transplantation in children. A library of TCRbeta sequences, prepared with unique molecular identifiers, was generated. Each CDR3 protein is one row after TCRdb ran MiXCR on the PCR reads. Among some 550,000 distinct CDR3 sequences listed, approximately 20% were seen once. This specimen consisted of PBMCs from the stem cell graft donor, obtained from the stem cell graft. The origin of the receptors is a human donor who donated a stem cell graft to a child with acute lymphoblastic leukemia.

This clonotype was seen a few times. The chain combines TRBV5-5 with TRBJ1-2, with no clear D. The CDR3 consists of 13 residues. With 0 bases removed from V and 6 bases from J, the gap between germline ends came to 9 bases. CDR1 is SGHKS and CDR2 is YYEKEE in the germline V gene (reference sequence). The CDR3 region has the DNA TGTGCCAGCAGCTTGGGCAGGACCGATGGCTACACCTTC. Its translation: CASSLGRTDGYTF.

V gene TRBV24-1 combines with J gene TRBJ2-5; 9 nucleotides match TRBD1. V lost 7 bases and J lost 1; bases outside the gene matches: 9. Germline V gene lookup returns CDR1 KGHDR and CDR2 SFDVKD. This CDR3 has 16 residues. The CDR3 region has the DNA TGTGCCACCAGAGGGGGTAGGGACAGGGCCCAAGAGACCCAGTACTTC. Translating gives CATRGGRDRAQETQYF.

This clonotype was counted a few times. This chain connects TRBV29-1 to TRBJ1-1; a possible D gene is TRBD1 (5 bases). Trimming removed 1 base at V and 5 bases at J, with 14 bases between. Germline lookup yields CDR1 SQVTM and CDR2 ANQGSEA. The CDR3 consists of 14 residues. Here the CDR3 reads CSVEVGGIETEAFF. In nucleotides, the CDR3 is TGCAGCGTTGAAGTCGGGGGGATTGAGACTGAAGCTTTCTTT.

The chain is built from TRBV5-1 and TRBJ2-3; 8 nucleotides match TRBD2. CDR3 size: 17 residues. The J segment lost 5 bases and the V segment lost 1 base, leaving 12 bases of the junction unmatched. Germline V gene data show CDR1 as SGHRS and CDR2 as YFSETQ. The DNA of the CDR3 is TGCGCCAGCAGCTTGCGATCTAGCGGGCCCCCACGAGATACGCAGTATTTT. Its translation is CASSLRSSGPPRDTQYF.

This clonotype was counted between two and nine times. The rearrangement joins TRBV7-9 to TRBJ2-7; D possibly uses TRBD1 or TRBD2 (6 bases each). Per germline, CDR1 SEHNR and CDR2 FQNEAQ (reference sequence). This CDR3 has 17 residues. The V and J ends lost 1 base and 3 bases respectively, with 19 bases between them. The CDR3, as DNA: TGTGCCAGCAGCTTAGATGACGGGCGGGGACATTTCTACGAGCAGTACTTC. Encoded protein: CASSLDDGRGHFYEQYF.

V gene TRBV7-6 combines with J gene TRBJ2-1; TRBD2 matches 11 bases. Germline values: CDR1 SGHVS, CDR2 FNYEAQ. This CDR3 is 18 amino acids long. Losses at the gene ends were 4 bases for V and 0 bases for J; bases not matched to a gene: 8. The chain's CDR3 is CASSWTSGLISSYNEQFF. CDR3 coding DNA: TGTGCCAGCAGCTGGACTAGCGGGTTGATCAGCTCCTACAATGAGCAGTTCTTC. Using reference TRBV7-6 and TRBJ2-1 for the parts outside the CDR3, the full variable domain is GAGVSQSPRYKVTKRGQDVALRCDPISGHVSLYWYRQALGQGPEFLTYFNYEAQQDKSGLPNDRFSAERPEGSISTLTIQRTEQRDSAMYRCASSWTSGLISSYNEQFFGPGTRLTVL.

The chain is built from TRBV12-3 or TRBV12-4 and TRBJ2-2, with D maybe TRBD2 (6 bases). This CDR3 has 15 amino acids. Deletions cut 3 bases from V and 5 bases from J, with 13 bases between. The DNA for the CDR3 is TGTGCCAGCAGTTTTTCCGCGGCGGGGACCGGGGAGCTGTTTTTT. Its translation: CASSFSAAGTGELFF.

There are a few counts of this clonotype. The V gene is TRBV15, the J gene TRBJ2-1; 10 positions agree with TRBD2. The trim removed 0 bases at V and 15 bases at J, leaving 14 bases unmatched. The CDR3 covers 16 residues. CDR1 is LNHNV, CDR2 YYDKDF, per germline (reference sequence). CDR3: CATSREAGGSGGGRFF. DNA of the CDR3: TGTGCCACCAGCAGAGAAGCGGGAGGGTCCGGAGGGGGACGGTTCTTC.

This chain links TRBV12-3 or TRBV12-4 with TRBJ2-1; tentatively, D is TRBD2 (6 bases). CDR3 length: 15 amino acids. V was shortened by 2 bases and J by 0 bases, with 8 bases between the two germline ends. The CDR3 spells CASSLWRGSYNEQFF. Written as DNA, the CDR3 is TGTGCCAGCAGTTTATGGCGGGGCTCCTACAATGAGCAGTTCTTC.

V gene TRBV20-1 combines with J gene TRBJ1-2; D possibly corresponds to TRBD1 (5 bases). Per germline, CDR1 DFQATT and CDR2 SNEGSKA (reference sequence). CDR3 size: 14 residues. Trimming cost V 5 bases and J 2 bases, with 15 bases left between them. The DNA of the CDR3 is TGCAGTGCTGGCCGGGACGGGCCCAACTATGGCTACACCTTC. This codes for CSAGRDGPNYGYTF.